A selection of T cell receptor beta chains follows, all from one sample in a study of control samples from healthy donors and cancer patients. TCRdb keeps only in-frame clones here, not all; method: immunoSEQ multiplex PCR. The table has some 120,000 clones, 85% to 90% seen once. The sample comprised PBMCs. The receptors were gathered from a woman aged 50 to 60 with colorectal cancer. Each CDR3 is given with its conserved first and last residue. A D gene is named only where the DNA matches it firmly. Not every row has a clone size; where given, it reads once, few, many or a size class.

v_call	cdr3_length	d_call	j_call	clone_size	cdr3_nt	cdr3_aa
TRBV6-1	16	.	TRBJ2-5	.	TGTGCCAGCAGTGAGGGGAGGGGGTGGGTCCAAGAGACCCAGTACTTC	CASSEGRGWVQETQYF
TRBV5-5	18	TRBD2	TRBJ2-1	.	TGTGCCAGCAGCTTGAGAACTAGCGGGACAATGATTTACAATGAGCAGTTCTTC	CASSLRTSGTMIYNEQFF
TRBV5-6	13	.	TRBJ1-6	.	TGTGCCAGCAGCTTGGCCATGGATTCACCCCTCCACTTT	CASSLAMDSPLHF
TRBV10-2	14	TRBD1	TRBJ1-4	.	TGCGCCAGCAGGACAGGGGATGCTCGGGAAAAACTGTTTTTT	CASRTGDAREKLFF
TRBV3-1/TRBV3-2	15	.	TRBJ2-7	.	TGTGCCAGCAGCCAAGATCAAGGCGTCTCCTACGAGCAGTACTTC	CASSQDQGVSYEQYF
TRBV28	15	.	TRBJ1-5	.	TGTGCCAGCAGTTTAGTCTGGGGGGGGTATCAGCCCCAGCATTTT	CASSLVWGGYQPQHF
TRBV11-2	12	.	TRBJ2-5	.	TGTGCCAGCAGAATTGGGTTCGAGACCCAGTACTTC	CASRIGFETQYF
TRBV7-2	12	.	TRBJ2-3	.	TGTGCCAGCAGCTCCCCAGGAGATACGCAGTATTTT	CASSSPGDTQYF
TRBV28	15	TRBD2	TRBJ2-3	.	TGTGCCAGCAGGAAAGCGGGAGGGCCGACAGATACGCAGTATTTT	CASRKAGGPTDTQYF
TRBV27	15	TRBD1	TRBJ2-3	.	TGTGCCAGCACCCAGCCGGGACAGGGTGTTGATACGCAGTATTTT	CASTQPGQGVDTQYF
TRBV14	15	.	TRBJ1-1	.	TGTGCCAGCAGCAAGACAGGTGGGAGGAACACTGAAGCTTTCTTT	CASSKTGGRNTEAFF
TRBV20-1	10	.	TRBJ1-1	.	TGCAGTGCCCGACAGCTTGAAGCTTTCTTT	CSARQLEAFF
TRBV6-5	12	.	TRBJ1-1	.	TGTGCCAGCGGCAGGGGATGGACTGAAGCTTTCTTT	CASGRGWTEAFF
TRBV3-1/TRBV3-2	14	.	TRBJ1-6	.	TGTGCCAGCAGCCGGGCCGCCTCGAATTCACCCCTCCACTTT	CASSRAASNSPLHF
TRBV27	14	.	TRBJ2-3	.	TGTGCCAGCAGTTGGGGACTTGCCACAGATACGCAGTATTTT	CASSWGLATDTQYF
TRBV5-1	12	.	TRBJ1-2	once	TGCGCCAGCAGCTCGTCAGGGGATGGCTACACCTTC	CASSSSGDGYTF
TRBV29-1	12	.	TRBJ2-7	.	TGCAGCGTTACCATATCAACCTACGAGCAGTACTTC	CSVTISTYEQYF
TRBV19	16	.	TRBJ1-6	.	TGTGCCAGTAGTATAGATGCGAGAGTGAATAATTCACCCCTCCACTTT	CASSIDARVNNSPLHF
TRBV11-2	16	.	TRBJ1-1	.	TGTGCCAGCAGCTCTCTGGGGGCGTCAAGGGTCACTGAAGCTTTCTTT	CASSSLGASRVTEAFF
TRBV2	13	.	TRBJ2-7	.	TGTGCCAGCAGGCCCGACGGGCCCTACGAGCAGTACTTC	CASRPDGPYEQYF
TRBV2	13	.	TRBJ2-1	.	TGTGCCAGCAGGACTAGTACCTACAATGAGCAGTTCTTC	CASRTSTYNEQFF
TRBV24-1	16	TRBD1	TRBJ1-3	once	TGTGCCACCTCGGGGACAGGGGTAAGATCGCGAAACACCATATATTTT	CATSGTGVRSRNTIYF
TRBV11-3	20	TRBD2	TRBJ2-1	.	TGTGCCAGCAGCTTAGATAGAAGAAAAGCGGGGGACTCCTCCTACAATGAGCAGTTCTTC	CASSLDRRKAGDSSYNEQFF
TRBV10-1	15	.	TRBJ2-7	.	TGCGCCAGCAGTGAGTCCGGCAGGCCTCCGGGCGAGCAGTACTTC	CASSESGRPPGEQYF
TRBV6-5	14	TRBD1	TRBJ1-6	.	TGTGCCAGCAGTTACGAGGGGGCTGATTCACCCCTCCACTTT	CASSYEGADSPLHF
TRBV9	15	.	TRBJ2-2	.	TGTGCCAGCAGCGTTCGTGGGTACGACATCGGGGAGCTGTTTTTT	CASSVRGYDIGELFF
TRBV30	13	.	TRBJ1-5	.	TGTGCCTGGAGTGGGACGGGGAATCAGCCCCAGCATTTT	CAWSGTGNQPQHF
TRBV10-3	21	TRBD1	TRBJ1-1	.	TGTGCCATCAGTGAAACCGGGACAGGGGGCAAAGTCCTTAAACTGAACACTGAAGCTTTCTTT	CAISETGTGGKVLKLNTEAFF
TRBV6-1	15	.	TRBJ1-5	.	TGTGCCAGCAGTGAACGGGGAGAAAGCAATCAGCCCCAGCATTTT	CASSERGESNQPQHF
TRBV30	11	.	TRBJ1-2	.	TGTGCCTGGTCGCTGGGCTATGGCTACACCTTC	CAWSLGYGYTF
TRBV3-1/TRBV3-2	14	.	TRBJ1-5	.	TGTGCCAGCAGCCAAAGGTCCGTGGGTCAGCCCCAGCATTTT	CASSQRSVGQPQHF
TRBV30	14	.	TRBJ2-1	.	TGTGCCTCCACAACCTCGACGGAAATGCGAGAGCAGTTCTTC	CASTTSTEMREQFF
TRBV7-2	13	TRBD1	TRBJ1-1	.	TGTGCCAGCAGCTTTCAGGGGGACACTGAAGCTTTCTTT	CASSFQGDTEAFF
TRBV5-3	15	TRBD1	TRBJ1-2	few	TGTGCCAGAAGCGAGGGACAGGGGGAGAACTATGGCTACACCTTC	CARSEGQGENYGYTF
TRBV5-4	15	TRBD2	TRBJ2-5	.	TGTGCCAGCAGCTTGGAGCGGGGGGGCCTGAAGACCCAGTACTTC	CASSLERGGLKTQYF
TRBV5-6	14	TRBD2	TRBJ2-1	.	TGTGCCAGCAGGATCGGACTAGCGGGGAATGAGCAGTTCTTC	CASRIGLAGNEQFF
TRBV5-6	14	.	TRBJ2-1	.	TGTGCCAGCAGCACCGGACAGGAGGGCTATGAGCAGTTCTTC	CASSTGQEGYEQFF
TRBV28	15	TRBD1	TRBJ1-3	medium-sized	TGTGCCAGCAGGTCAGACAGGGTGCCTGGAAACACCATATATTTT	CASRSDRVPGNTIYF
TRBV30	13	TRBD2	TRBJ2-2	.	TGTGCCTGGGGACTAGCGGGTGCGGGCAAGCTGTTTTTT	CAWGLAGAGKLFF
TRBV5-3	15	TRBD1	TRBJ2-1	few	TGTGCCAGAAGCCCCGGACAGGGGGTTACCAATGAGCAGTTCTTC	CARSPGQGVTNEQFF
TRBV11-2	13	.	TRBJ2-7	.	TGTGCCAGCAGCTTAGAACTCAGTTACGAGCAGTACTTC	CASSLELSYEQYF
TRBV6-6	13	.	TRBJ2-1	.	TGTGCCAGCAGTTACCTCAGGGGCAATGAGCAGTTCTTC	CASSYLRGNEQFF
TRBV15	16	TRBD1	TRBJ1-2	.	TGTGCCACCAGCAGACCTCCGGACAGGGAGTTTGGTGGCTACACCTTC	CATSRPPDREFGGYTF
TRBV9	16	.	TRBJ1-3	once	TGTGCCAGCAGCGTAGCGGGGGACAACTCTGGAAACACCATATATTTT	CASSVAGDNSGNTIYF
TRBV28	15	TRBD1	TRBJ2-5	.	TGTGCCAGCATGTGGGAAACCAGGGGGCTGGAGACCCAGTACTTC	CASMWETRGLETQYF
TRBV3-1/TRBV3-2	17	TRBD2	TRBJ2-1	.	TGTGCCAGCAGCCAAGAGACCGGGACTAGCGGCTACAATGAGCAGTTCTTC	CASSQETGTSGYNEQFF
TRBV5-1	12	.	TRBJ2-7	.	TGCGCCAGCAGCTTACTCGGTGAGGAGCAGTACTTC	CASSLLGEEQYF
TRBV18	15	TRBD1	TRBJ1-1	.	TGTGCCAGCTCACCGGTGGGACAGATGAACACTGAAGCTTTCTTT	CASSPVGQMNTEAFF
TRBV23-1	12	.	TRBJ2-7	.	TGCGCCAGCAGTCAATTATGGGCCGAGCAGTACTTC	CASSQLWAEQYF
TRBV9	17	.	TRBJ1-2	.	TGTGCCAGCAGCGTAGATAGCTCAGGAGGGTCCGGTAATGGCTACACCTTC	CASSVDSSGGSGNGYTF
TRBV7-8	15	.	TRBJ1-2	.	TGTGCCAGCAGCTTAGTCGCAGGGGCGGACTATGGCTACACCTTC	CASSLVAGADYGYTF
TRBV28	15	TRBD1	TRBJ1-5	.	TGTGCCAGCGGGACCGGGACAGGGGGCGTTCAGCCCCAGCATTTT	CASGTGTGGVQPQHF
TRBV19	14	TRBD1	TRBJ1-2	.	TGTGCCAGTAGCGACAGGGAGGGTGGCTATGGCTACACCTTC	CASSDREGGYGYTF
TRBV27	16	.	TRBJ2-1	.	TGTGCCAGCAGTAGCCCTCCCCCTCCCTCCTACAATGAGCAGTTCTTC	CASSSPPPPSYNEQFF
TRBV7-2	16	.	TRBJ1-1	.	TGTGCCAGCAGCCTCCAGGACAGACAAAAGAACACTGAAGCTTTCTTT	CASSLQDRQKNTEAFF